This is a list of T cell receptor beta chains from one sample in a study of CD8 T cells in ankylosing spondylitis. Using its own MiXCR run on the 5' RACE reads, TCRdb lists one record per CDR3 protein. Of 200,000 to 250,000 distinct CDR3 sequences listed, around 8% are singletons. Input material: blood, either unsorted or a sorted T cell fraction (not recorded which). The receptors were sampled from a female donor with ankylosing spondylitis or in good health (not recorded which). CDR3s include the opening cysteine and the closing phenylalanine or tryptophan. D genes are given only for firm matches. Only some rows state a clone size, as once, few, many or a class for expanded clones.

many	.	TRBV6-2/TRBV6-3	TRBJ1-2	TGTGCCAGCAGTTACGTTCAGACCCACGATGGCTACACCTTC	CASSYVQTHDGYTF
many	TRBD2	TRBV28	TRBJ2-1	TGTGCCAGCAGTATCCCGGGACTAGCGGGAGATCGTGAGCAGTTCTTC	CASSIPGLAGDREQFF
many	TRBD2	TRBV5-1	TRBJ2-2	TGCGCCAGCAGCCCGGGACTAGCGGGAGTTCCCACCGGGGAGCTGTTTTTT	CASSPGLAGVPTGELFF
many	.	TRBV12-3/TRBV12-4	TRBJ2-1	TGTGCCAGCAGTTTCGGGACCAATGAGCAGTTCTTC	CASSFGTNEQFF
few	TRBD1	TRBV27	TRBJ1-4	TGTGCCAGCAGTGGGGGACAGGGAATAGGTGAAAAACTGTTTTTT	CASSGGQGIGEKLFF
.	.	TRBV6-2/TRBV6-3	TRBJ2-7	TGTGCCAGCAAGGGGGTAGCGTCCTACGAGCAGTACTTC	CASKGVASYEQYF
many	.	TRBV18	TRBJ1-2	TGTGCCAGCTCACCGAGGGACGGCCCTAACTATGGCTACACCTTC	CASSPRDGPNYGYTF
many	TRBD1	TRBV7-2	TRBJ1-1	TGTGCCAGCAGCTTTACGGGACAGACAGCTGAAGCTTTCTTT	CASSFTGQTAEAFF
many	.	TRBV7-8	TRBJ2-1	TGTGCCAGCAGCTTGGGACAAAATCCGAATGAGCAGTTCTTC	CASSLGQNPNEQFF
many	TRBD1	TRBV6-1	TRBJ2-3	TGTGCCAGCAGTACCAGGGGGCCAAGCACAGATACGCAGTATTTT	CASSTRGPSTDTQYF
many	.	TRBV9	TRBJ2-7	TGTGCCAGCAGCGTAGGGGGCACCGAACTCTACGAGCAGTACTTC	CASSVGGTELYEQYF
many	.	TRBV20-1	TRBJ1-1	TGCAGTGCCCCCCCACAGGACATGAACACTGAAGCTTTCTTT	CSAPPQDMNTEAFF
few	TRBD2	TRBV20-1	TRBJ2-3	TGCAGTGCTCCACTTCCCTATGGCGGGAGTCCAAATACGCAGTATTTT	CSAPLPYGGSPNTQYF
many	.	TRBV18	TRBJ2-2	TGTGCCAGCTCACCACCCGAGGGGACCGGGGAGCTGTTTTTT	CASSPPEGTGELFF
many	.	TRBV20-1	TRBJ2-3	TGCAGTGCTAGGGGGGGATTAGGCACAGATACGCAGTATTTT	CSARGGLGTDTQYF
many	.	TRBV21-1	TRBJ2-1	TGTGCCAGCAGCCGTGTAAGATCGGGCGGGAGAAGCCTCGAGGGGCACAATGAGCAGTTCTTC	CASSRVRSGGRSLEGHNEQFF
many	.	TRBV4-3	TRBJ2-3	TGCGCCAGCAGCCAAGATAGCGGATCCACAGATACGCAGTATTTT	CASSQDSGSTDTQYF
few	.	TRBV5-1	TRBJ2-1	TGCGCCAGCAGCTTTAGGCAGACCGACTACAATGAGCAGTTCTTC	CASSFRQTDYNEQFF
many	.	TRBV2	TRBJ2-2	TGTGCCAGTGTCCCGGGACTCCCCACCGGGGAGCTGTTTTTT	CASVPGLPTGELFF
many	TRBD1	TRBV6-5	TRBJ2-6	TGTGCCAGCAACCCGACAGGGGGCGGTGTTTCTGGGGCCAACGTCCTGACTTTC	CASNPTGGGVSGANVLTF
many	TRBD1	TRBV7-8	TRBJ2-1	TGTGCCAGCAGCTTAGCCGCCAGGGGGACAGGGGACCGTGAGCAGTTCTTC	CASSLAARGTGDREQFF
many	TRBD2	TRBV29-1	TRBJ2-3	TGCAGCGTTCTCAGACTAGCGGGAGGGCCCGAGGCGGTCACAGATACGCAGTATTTT	CSVLRLAGGPEAVTDTQYF
many	TRBD2	TRBV5-1	TRBJ2-5	TGCGCCAGCAGCTTCAGCGGGAGAAGGGAGACCCAGTACTTC	CASSFSGRRETQYF
many	.	TRBV21-1	TRBJ1-4	TGTGCCAGCAGCAAAAAAGGCACAGGGTTGAGGGTTTGGCATGAAAAACTGTTTTTT	CASSKKGTGLRVWHEKLFF
many	.	TRBV6-5	TRBJ1-6	TGTGCCAGCAGTTACCAAGGTTCACCCCTCCACTTT	CASSYQGSPLHF
many	.	TRBV6-2/TRBV6-3	TRBJ1-2	TGTGCCAGCAGCCCAACAGGGATCTATGGCTACACCTTC	CASSPTGIYGYTF
many	TRBD1	TRBV6-2/TRBV6-3	TRBJ1-6	TGTGCCAGCAGTGCCCTTCGGACAGGAGGGTCACCCCTCCACTTT	CASSALRTGGSPLHF
many	.	TRBV15	TRBJ2-1	TGTGCCACCAGCAGAGATCAAATCGGCGAGCAGTTCTTC	CATSRDQIGEQFF
many	TRBD1	TRBV27	TRBJ2-1	TGTGCCAGCAGTTTAAGGGGACAGGGGTTCCATGAGCAGTTCTTC	CASSLRGQGFHEQFF
many	TRBD2	TRBV11-2	TRBJ2-7	TGTGCCAGCAGCCTATCCGAGGGTCTGAGCGGGAGGTACTTC	CASSLSEGLSGRYF
few	.	TRBV25-1	TRBJ2-3	TGTGCCAGCAAGCGTAGCCAGGGGACAGATACGCAGTATTTT	CASKRSQGTDTQYF
.	TRBD2	TRBV7-6	TRBJ2-3	TGTGCCAGCAGCCCAAGAGCGGGGGTTGGGGATACGCAGTATTTT	CASSPRAGVGDTQYF
.	.	TRBV10-2	TRBJ2-1	TGCGCCAGCAGACTAGAGTCCTACAATGAGCAGTTCTTC	CASRLESYNEQFF
.	.	TRBV30	TRBJ1-3	TGTGCCTGCCGCCGTAAAGACACCATATATTTT	CACRRKDTIYF
.	TRBD2	TRBV11-2	TRBJ2-5	TGTGCCAGCAGACTGACGCGGGAGGGCCTTTCTAGGGAAGAGACCCAGTACTTC	CASRLTREGLSREETQYF
many	TRBD1	TRBV29-1	TRBJ2-5	TGCAGCGTTGAGGGAGGACAGGGTCTCGGTGGAGAGACCCAGTACTTC	CSVEGGQGLGGETQYF
.	.	TRBV20-1	TRBJ2-1	TGCAGTTGGGGCGTGGCTCTCGGCTCCTACAATGAGCAGTTCTTC	CSWGVALGSYNEQFF
few	TRBD2	TRBV5-1	TRBJ2-2	TGCGCCAGCAGCTCCGGACTAGCGGGAAGGGAGCTGTTTTTT	CASSSGLAGRELFF
many	TRBD2	TRBV20-1	TRBJ2-2	TGCAGTGCTAGAGATGCCCTCCGACTAGCGGGAGCGAACACCGGGGAGCTGTTTTTT	CSARDALRLAGANTGELFF
many	TRBD2	TRBV7-3	TRBJ2-5	TGTGCCAGCTCTTCTAGCGGGAGAGGGGAGACCCAGTACTTC	CASSSSGRGETQYF
many	.	TRBV5-1	TRBJ2-1	TGCGCCAGCAACTTGCTAGCGACCAATGAGCAGTTCTTC	CASNLLATNEQFF
many	TRBD2	TRBV4-3	TRBJ2-3	TGCGCCAGCAGCCAAGAGCTAGCGGGCACAGATACGCAGTATTTT	CASSQELAGTDTQYF
.	TRBD2	TRBV12-3/TRBV12-4	TRBJ2-5	TGTGCCAGCAGCATGGGGCGGGGGATGGAGACCCAGTACTTC	CASSMGRGMETQYF
many	.	TRBV29-1	TRBJ2-1	TGCAGCGTTGAAGAGGGGTACAATGAGCAGTTCTTC	CSVEEGYNEQFF
many	.	TRBV21-1	TRBJ2-2	TGTGCCAGCAGCAAAAAAGGGGACTCTAAGAACACCGGGGAGCTGTTTTTT	CASSKKGDSKNTGELFF
many	.	TRBV9	TRBJ2-1	TGTGCCAGCAGCGACAGCTACAATGAGCAGTTCTTC	CASSDSYNEQFF
many	.	TRBV11-2	TRBJ2-5	TGTGCCAGCAGCTTAGGTACTTACAGCGTCCAAGAGACCCAGTACTTC	CASSLGTYSVQETQYF
many	.	TRBV7-2	TRBJ2-1	TGTGCCAGCAGCTTAGCAGTGGGTGAGCAGTTCTTC	CASSLAVGEQFF
many	.	TRBV15	TRBJ2-3	TGTGCCACCAGCAGAACAGGGACAGATACGCAGTATTTT	CATSRTGTDTQYF
many	TRBD2	TRBV29-1	TRBJ2-1	TGCAGCGTTGTGGGACTAGCGGGAGGGGGCACCTACAATGAGCAGTTCTTC	CSVVGLAGGGTYNEQFF
many	TRBD2	TRBV29-1	TRBJ2-7	TGCAGCGTTCGGACTAGCGGGACCTACGAGCAGTACTTC	CSVRTSGTYEQYF
few	.	TRBV7-2	TRBJ1-5	TGTGCCAGCAGCCTGTCGACGGTTAGCAATCAGCCCCAGCATTTT	CASSLSTVSNQPQHF
many	.	TRBV7-8	TRBJ2-4	TGTGCCAGCAGCTCGTCTGTACAGGGATCCCTCACAGGAAACATTCAGTACTTC	CASSSSVQGSLTGNIQYF
many	TRBD1	TRBV11-2	TRBJ2-7	TGTGCCAGCAGCTCACTTCCGGGACAGGGGGTTTACGAGCAGTACTTC	CASSSLPGQGVYEQYF
many	.	TRBV12-3/TRBV12-4	TRBJ2-5	TGTGCCAGCACCCTGGGGTGGCAAGAGACCCAGTACTTC	CASTLGWQETQYF
many	.	TRBV10-1	TRBJ2-2	TGCGCCAGCAGTCCGGGACCCTTGAGGACCGGGGAGCTGTTTTTT	CASSPGPLRTGELFF
few	.	TRBV7-2	TRBJ1-1	TGTGCCAGCAGCTTAGTGTCAGGGGTGAACACTGAAGCTTTCTTT	CASSLVSGVNTEAFF
many	TRBD2	TRBV5-1	TRBJ2-4	TGCGCCAGCAGCTTGGGGCTAGCGGGAGGTGGATCCAAAAACATTCAGTACTTC	CASSLGLAGGGSKNIQYF
few	.	TRBV4-3	TRBJ2-7	TGCGCCAGCAGCCAAGAGGAGCGGAGCTACGAGCAGTACTTC	CASSQEERSYEQYF